The clone carrying this T cell receptor beta chain was counted between two and nine times. This sample is drawn from a study of blood T cell repertoires in COVID-19. Study information: T cells, B-cell-depleted T cells, or PBMCs supplied cDNA or gDNA.

As processed by the authors: The assay estimated nucleated cells by amplifying reference gene primers. Using immunoSEQ multiplex PCR, the repertoire was profiled, and TCRdb retains in-frame clones only, with some absent. The V and J calls and the clone size are those of that table, but D and trimming were determined from the DNA. Among over 150,000 clones listed, about four fifths were seen once. The germline CDR1 and CDR2 sequences are MNHEY and SVGAGI. V lost 7 bases and J lost 6, with 19 bases in between. CDR3 length: 15 residues. V usage is TRBV6-5 and J usage is TRBJ1-5; possible D gene TRBD1, 5 bases. The sequence was obtained from an elderly woman with acute or convalescent COVID-19. The sequenced sample was peripheral blood. The CDR3: CASISSLPGGQPQHF. The CDR3 region has the DNA TGTGCCAGCATCTCTAGTCTCCCGGGGGGTCAGCCCCAGCATTTT.